This T cell receptor (beta chain) was identified in a study of T cell responses to AZD1222 COVID-19 vaccine. Pooling covered second doses at about 4 or about 12 weeks. Sequenced by immunoSEQ multiplex PCR; TCRdb stores in-frame clones only, minus some. The profile shows tens of thousands of clones, approximately 87% of them singletons. The germline CDR1 and CDR2 sequences are SEHNR and FQNEAQ (reference sequence). The CDR3 is 10 residues long. Deletions cut 8 bases from V and 6 bases from J, with 6 bases between. The sample holds one count of this clone. This rearrangement joins TRBV7-9 to TRBJ2-3; D ambiguous. The sequences come from peripheral blood, collected 28 days after the second AZD1222 dose. The clonotype comes from an adult who received the AZD1222 COVID-19 vaccine. This CDR3 reads CASGRDTQYF. DNA for the CDR3: TGTGCCAGCGGTAGGGATACGCAGTATTTT.